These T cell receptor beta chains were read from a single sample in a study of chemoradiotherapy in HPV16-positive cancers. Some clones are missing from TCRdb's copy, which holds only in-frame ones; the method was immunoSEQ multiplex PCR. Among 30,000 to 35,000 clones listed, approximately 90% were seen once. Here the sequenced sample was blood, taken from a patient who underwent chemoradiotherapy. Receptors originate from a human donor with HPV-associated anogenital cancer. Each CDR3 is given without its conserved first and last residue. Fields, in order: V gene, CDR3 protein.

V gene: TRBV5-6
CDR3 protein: ASSLVRTGAYEQY

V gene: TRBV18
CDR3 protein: ASSPGHTGGDTIY

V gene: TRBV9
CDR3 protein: ASSRIIDSRQVNGGQSTDTQY

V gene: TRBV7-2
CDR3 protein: ASSRQGDSSTDTQY

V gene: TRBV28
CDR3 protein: ATFRVGGYT

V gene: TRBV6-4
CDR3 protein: ASSALAGSADTQY

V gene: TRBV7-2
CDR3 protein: ASSLAVRPLRVDRGTDTQY

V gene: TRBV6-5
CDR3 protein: ASSSTSGGYAGELF

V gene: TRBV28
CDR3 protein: ASSLNGGLGGYT

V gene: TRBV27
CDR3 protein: ASSLSVATNEKLF

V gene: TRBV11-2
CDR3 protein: ASSFSQGSTEAF

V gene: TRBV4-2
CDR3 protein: ASSHQGANSYEQY

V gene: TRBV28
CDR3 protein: ASRAGQAQDGYT

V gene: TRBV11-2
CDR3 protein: ASSFQTYEQY

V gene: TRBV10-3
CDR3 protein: AISEGQLSLSETQY

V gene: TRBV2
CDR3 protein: ASSEGRTGSSYNSPLH

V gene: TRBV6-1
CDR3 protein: ASSEPGSGNQPQH

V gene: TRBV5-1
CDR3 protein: ASSLAPGVTTGELF

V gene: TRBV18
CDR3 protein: ASSPQAGGGDSPLH

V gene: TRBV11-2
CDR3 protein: ASSQDHNQPQH

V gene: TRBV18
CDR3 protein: ASSPPQGGGTEAF

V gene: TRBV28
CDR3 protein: ASSFQGANSPLH

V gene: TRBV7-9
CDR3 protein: ASNPADREGTDTQY

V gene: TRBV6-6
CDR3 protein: ASSYGGGSYGYT

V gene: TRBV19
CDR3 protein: ACRAGITEAF

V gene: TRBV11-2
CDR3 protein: ASSLRGFSGNTIY

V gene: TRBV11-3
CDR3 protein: ASSPGGGAIDTQY

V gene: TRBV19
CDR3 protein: ASSIELADLDYEQY

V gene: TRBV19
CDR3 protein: ASSIRGQLYEQY

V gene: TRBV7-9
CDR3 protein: ASSFGGATEAF

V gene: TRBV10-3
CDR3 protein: AISALLHSPLH

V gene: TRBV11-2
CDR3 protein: ASSWKAASPLH

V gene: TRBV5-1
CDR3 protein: ASSGGEGVNFYGYT

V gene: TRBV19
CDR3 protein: ASRLRLRSSGNTIY

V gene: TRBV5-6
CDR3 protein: ASSLGQGRYEQY

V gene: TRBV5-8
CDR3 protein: ASSWRRGPGDGYT

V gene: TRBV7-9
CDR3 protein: ASSLDVKGSGNEQF

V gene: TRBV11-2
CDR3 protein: ASRPNLGTGSYTQY

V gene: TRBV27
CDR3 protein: ASSLWSGDRVEKLF

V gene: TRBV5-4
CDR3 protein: ASSLSGHSMNTEAF

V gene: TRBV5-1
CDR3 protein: ASSLTGGTTEAF

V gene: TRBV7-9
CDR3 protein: ASSPQVGAF

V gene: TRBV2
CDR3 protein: ASSQGATNEKLF

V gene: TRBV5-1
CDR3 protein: ASSLATGEDTQY

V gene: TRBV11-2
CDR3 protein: ASSFEVAEAF

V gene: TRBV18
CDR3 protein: ASSPPSTAQETQY

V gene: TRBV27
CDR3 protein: ASKWTGDSYEQY

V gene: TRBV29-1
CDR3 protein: SVDRAGTAYGYT

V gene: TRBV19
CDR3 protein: ASSMGYDEAF

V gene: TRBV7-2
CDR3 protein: ASSLDWGQGQTYGYT

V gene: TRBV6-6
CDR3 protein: ASSYRDGSEAF

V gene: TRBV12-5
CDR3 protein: ASAQGYQGAGEQY

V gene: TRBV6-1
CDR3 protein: ASSAGGNQPQH

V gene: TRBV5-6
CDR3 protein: ASSLSGTAIHEQY

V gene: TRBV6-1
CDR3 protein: ASSEPGGSNQPQH